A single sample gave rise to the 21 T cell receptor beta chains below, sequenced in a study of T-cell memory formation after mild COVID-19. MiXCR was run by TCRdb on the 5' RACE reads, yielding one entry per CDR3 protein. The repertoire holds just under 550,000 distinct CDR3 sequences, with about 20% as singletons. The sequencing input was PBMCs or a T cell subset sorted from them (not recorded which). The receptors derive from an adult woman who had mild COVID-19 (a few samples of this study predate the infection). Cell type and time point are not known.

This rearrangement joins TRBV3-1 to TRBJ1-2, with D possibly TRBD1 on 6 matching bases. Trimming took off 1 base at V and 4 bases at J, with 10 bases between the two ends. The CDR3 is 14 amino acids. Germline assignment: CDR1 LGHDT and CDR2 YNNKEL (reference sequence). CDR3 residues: CASSQGWDTYGYTF. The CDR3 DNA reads TGTGCCAGCAGCCAAGGGTGGGACACCTATGGCTACACCTTC.

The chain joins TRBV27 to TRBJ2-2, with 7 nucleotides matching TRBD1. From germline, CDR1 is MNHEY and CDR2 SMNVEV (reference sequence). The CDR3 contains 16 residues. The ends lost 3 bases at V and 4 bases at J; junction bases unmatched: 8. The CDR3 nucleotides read TGTGCCAGCAGTTTCGATGACAGGGCGAGCACCGGGGAGCTGTTTTTT. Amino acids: CASSFDDRASTGELFF.

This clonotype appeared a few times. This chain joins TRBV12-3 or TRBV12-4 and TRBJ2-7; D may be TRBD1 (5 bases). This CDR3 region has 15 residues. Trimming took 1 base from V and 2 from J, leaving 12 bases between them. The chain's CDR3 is CASSLEPGPPYEQYF. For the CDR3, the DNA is TGTGCCAGCAGTTTAGAACCAGGGCCCCCCTACGAGCAGTACTTC.

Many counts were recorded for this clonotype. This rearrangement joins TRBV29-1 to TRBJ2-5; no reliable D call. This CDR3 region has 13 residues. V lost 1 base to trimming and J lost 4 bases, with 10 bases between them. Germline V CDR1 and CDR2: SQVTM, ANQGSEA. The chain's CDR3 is CSVEGTQRETQYF. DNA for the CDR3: TGCAGCGTTGAAGGCACACAGCGAGAGACCCAGTACTTC.

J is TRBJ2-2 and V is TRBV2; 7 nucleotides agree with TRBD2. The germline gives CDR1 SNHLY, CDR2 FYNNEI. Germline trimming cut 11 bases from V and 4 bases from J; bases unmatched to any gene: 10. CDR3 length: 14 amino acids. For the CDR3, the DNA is TGTGCCTCAGCAGTGGGCGGGGGCACCGGGGAGCTGTTTTTT. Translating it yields CASAVGGGTGELFF.

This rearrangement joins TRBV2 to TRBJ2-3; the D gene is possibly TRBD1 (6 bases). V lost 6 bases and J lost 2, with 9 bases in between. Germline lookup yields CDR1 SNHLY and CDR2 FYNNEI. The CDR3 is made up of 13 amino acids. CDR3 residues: CASRWTVTDTQYF. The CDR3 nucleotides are TGTGCCAGCAGGTGGACAGTCACAGATACGCAGTATTTT.

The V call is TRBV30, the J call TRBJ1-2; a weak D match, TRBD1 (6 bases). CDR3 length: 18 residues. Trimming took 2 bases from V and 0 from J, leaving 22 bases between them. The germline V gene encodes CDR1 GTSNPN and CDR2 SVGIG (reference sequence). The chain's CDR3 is CAWSSERVRGAPNYGYTF. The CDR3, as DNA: TGTGCCTGGAGTTCTGAGAGGGTGAGGGGGGCCCCTAACTATGGCTACACCTTC.

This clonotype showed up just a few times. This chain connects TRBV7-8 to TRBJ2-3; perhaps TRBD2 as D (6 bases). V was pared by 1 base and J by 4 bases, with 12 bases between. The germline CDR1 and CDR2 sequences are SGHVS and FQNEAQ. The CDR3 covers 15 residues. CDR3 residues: CASSLESGVADTQYF. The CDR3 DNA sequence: TGTGCCAGCAGCTTAGAATCGGGGGTCGCAGATACGCAGTATTTT.

This CDR3 reads CASSLALGGSYNEQFF. The DNA of the CDR3 is TGTGCCAGCAGCTTAGCGCTAGGGGGCTCCTACAATGAGCAGTTCTTC. The chain employs TRBV7-6 and TRBJ2-1, with a weak D call TRBD1 (6 bases). Deletions cut 0 bases from V and 0 bases from J, with 9 bases between. Germline V CDR1 and CDR2: SGHVS, FNYEAQ. The CDR3 length is 16 residues.

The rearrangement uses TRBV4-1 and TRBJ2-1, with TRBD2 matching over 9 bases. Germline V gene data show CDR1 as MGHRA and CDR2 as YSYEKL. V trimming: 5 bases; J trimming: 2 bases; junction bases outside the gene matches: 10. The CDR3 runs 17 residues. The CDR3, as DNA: TGCGCCAGCAGCTCCTATCCAGCGGGGGGCCCCTACAATGAGCAGTTCTTC. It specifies CASSSYPAGGPYNEQFF.

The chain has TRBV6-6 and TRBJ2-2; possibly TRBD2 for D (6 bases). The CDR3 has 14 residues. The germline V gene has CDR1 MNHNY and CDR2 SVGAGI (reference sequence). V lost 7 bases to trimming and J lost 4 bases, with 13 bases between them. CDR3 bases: TGTGCCAGCACCCTCCGGGAGAGCACCGGGGAGCTGTTTTTT. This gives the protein CASTLRESTGELFF.

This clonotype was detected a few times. The CDR3 nucleotides read TGTGCCAGCAGCTTACCGCTAGCGGTCTTAGATACGCAGTATTTT. Its translation is CASSLPLAVLDTQYF. This chain joins TRBV7-9 and TRBJ2-3; 7 nucleotides agree with TRBD2. J gave up 5 bases and V 2 bases, and 7 bases lay outside the gene matches. CDR1 is SEHNR and CDR2 is FQNEAQ in the germline V gene (reference sequence). The CDR3 sequence is 15 residues long.

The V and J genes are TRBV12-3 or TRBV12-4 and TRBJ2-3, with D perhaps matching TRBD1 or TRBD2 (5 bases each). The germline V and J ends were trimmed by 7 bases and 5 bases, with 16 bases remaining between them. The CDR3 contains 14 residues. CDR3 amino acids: CASTPPGTEDTQYF. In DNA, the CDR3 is TGTGCCAGCACCCCCCCCGGGACGGAAGATACGCAGTATTTT.

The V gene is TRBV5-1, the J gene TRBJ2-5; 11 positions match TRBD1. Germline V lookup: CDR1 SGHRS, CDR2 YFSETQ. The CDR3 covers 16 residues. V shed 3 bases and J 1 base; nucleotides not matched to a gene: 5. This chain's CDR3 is CASSWGQGDRQETQYF. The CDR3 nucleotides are TGCGCCAGCAGCTGGGGACAGGGGGATCGCCAAGAGACCCAGTACTTC. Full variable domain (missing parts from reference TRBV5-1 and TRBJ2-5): KAGVTQTPRYLIKTRGQQVTLSCSPISGHRSVSWYQQTPGQGLQFLFEYFSETQRNKGNFPGRFSGRQFSNSRSEMNVSTLELGDSALYLCASSWGQGDRQETQYFGPGTRLLVL.

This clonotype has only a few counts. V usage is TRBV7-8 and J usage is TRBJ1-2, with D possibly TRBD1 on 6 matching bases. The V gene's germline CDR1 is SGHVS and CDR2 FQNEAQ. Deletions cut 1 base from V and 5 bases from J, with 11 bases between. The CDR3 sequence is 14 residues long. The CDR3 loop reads CASSLDTGSYGYTF. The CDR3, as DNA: TGTGCCAGCAGCTTAGATACAGGGAGTTATGGCTACACCTTC. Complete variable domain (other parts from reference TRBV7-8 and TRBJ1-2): GAGVSQSPRYKVAKRGQDVALRCDPISGHVSLFWYQQALGQGPEFLTYFQNEAQLDKSGLPSDRFFAERPEGSVSTLKIQRTQQEDSAVYLCASSLDTGSYGYTFGSGTRLTVV.

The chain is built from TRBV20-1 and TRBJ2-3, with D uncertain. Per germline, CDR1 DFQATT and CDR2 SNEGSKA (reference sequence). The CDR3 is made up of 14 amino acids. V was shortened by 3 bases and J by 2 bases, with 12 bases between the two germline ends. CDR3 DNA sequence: TGCAGTGCTAGGTCAGGCGCGACCACAGATACGCAGTATTTT. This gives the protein CSARSGATTDTQYF.

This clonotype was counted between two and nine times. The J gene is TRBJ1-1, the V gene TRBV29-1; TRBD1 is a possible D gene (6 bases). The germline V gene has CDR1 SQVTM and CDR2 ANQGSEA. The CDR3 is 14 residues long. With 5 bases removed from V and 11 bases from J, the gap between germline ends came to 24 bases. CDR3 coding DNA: TGCAGCGTTCGCCCGGGGGGGCAGGGACTTGTCGCTTTCTTT. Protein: CSVRPGGQGLVAFF.

The CDR3 DNA sequence: TGTGCCAGCAGTGGACAGGGGATGCGCAATCAGCCCCAGCATTTT. This sequence encodes CASSGQGMRNQPQHF. J is TRBJ1-5 and V is TRBV2; 8 bases align to TRBD1. The CDR3 consists of 15 residues. Germline V gives CDR1 SNHLY, CDR2 FYNNEI. J lost 2 bases, V lost 4 bases, and 4 bases had no gene match. The variable domain in full, completed from reference TRBV2 and TRBJ1-5, reads EPEVTQTPSHQVTQMGQEVILRCVPISNHLYFYWYRQILGQKVEFLVSFYNNEISEKSEIFDDQFSVERPDGSNFTLKIRSTKLEDSAMYFCASSGQGMRNQPQHFGDGTRLSIL.

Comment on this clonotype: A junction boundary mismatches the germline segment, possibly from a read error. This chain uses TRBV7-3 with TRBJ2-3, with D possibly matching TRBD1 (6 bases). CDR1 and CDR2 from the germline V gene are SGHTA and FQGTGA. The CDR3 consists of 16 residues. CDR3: CASSLSPRGDTDTQYF. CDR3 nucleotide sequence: TGTGCGAGCAGCTTAAGCCCCAGGGGAGACACAGATACGCAGTATTTT.

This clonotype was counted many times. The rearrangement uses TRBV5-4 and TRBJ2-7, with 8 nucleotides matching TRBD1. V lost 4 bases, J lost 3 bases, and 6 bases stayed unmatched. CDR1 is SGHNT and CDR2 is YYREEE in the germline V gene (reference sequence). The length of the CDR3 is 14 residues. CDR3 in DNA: TGTGCCAGCAGCCCGGGGACAGGTGGCTACGAGCAGTACTTC. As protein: CASSPGTGGYEQYF. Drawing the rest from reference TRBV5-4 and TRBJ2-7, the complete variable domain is ETGVTQSPTHLIKTRGQQVTLRCSSQSGHNTVSWYQQALGQGPQFIFQYYREEENGRGNFPPRFSGLQFPNYSSELNVNALELDDSALYLCASSPGTGGYEQYFGPGTRLTVT.

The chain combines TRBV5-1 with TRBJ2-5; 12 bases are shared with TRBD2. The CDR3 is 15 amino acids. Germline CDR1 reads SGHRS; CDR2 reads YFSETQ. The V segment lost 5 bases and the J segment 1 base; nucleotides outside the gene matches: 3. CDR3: CASRASGRAQETQYF. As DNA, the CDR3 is TGCGCCAGCAGGGCTAGCGGGAGGGCCCAAGAGACCCAGTACTTC. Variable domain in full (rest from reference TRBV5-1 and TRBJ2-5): KAGVTQTPRYLIKTRGQQVTLSCSPISGHRSVSWYQQTPGQGLQFLFEYFSETQRNKGNFPGRFSGRQFSNSRSEMNVSTLELGDSALYLCASRASGRAQETQYFGPGTRLLVL.